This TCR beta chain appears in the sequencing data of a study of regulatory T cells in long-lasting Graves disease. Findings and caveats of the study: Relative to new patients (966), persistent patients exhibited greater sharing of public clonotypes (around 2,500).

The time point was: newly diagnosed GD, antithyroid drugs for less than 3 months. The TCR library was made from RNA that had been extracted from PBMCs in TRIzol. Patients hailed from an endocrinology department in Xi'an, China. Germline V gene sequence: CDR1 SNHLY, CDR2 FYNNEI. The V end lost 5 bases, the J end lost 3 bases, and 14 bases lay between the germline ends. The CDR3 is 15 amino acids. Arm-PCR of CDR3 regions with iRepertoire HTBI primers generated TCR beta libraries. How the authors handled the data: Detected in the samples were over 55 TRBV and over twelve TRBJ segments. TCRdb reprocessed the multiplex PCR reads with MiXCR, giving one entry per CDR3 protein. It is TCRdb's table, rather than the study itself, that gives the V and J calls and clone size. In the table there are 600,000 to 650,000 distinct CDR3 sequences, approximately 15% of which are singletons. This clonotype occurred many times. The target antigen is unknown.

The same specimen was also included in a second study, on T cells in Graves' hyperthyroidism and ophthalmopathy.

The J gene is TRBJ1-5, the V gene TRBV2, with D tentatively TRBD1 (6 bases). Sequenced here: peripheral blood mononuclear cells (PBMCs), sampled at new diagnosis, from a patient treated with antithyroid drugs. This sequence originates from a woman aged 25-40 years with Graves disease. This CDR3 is CASSLQGMVNQPQHF. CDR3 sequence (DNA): TGTGCCAGCAGTTTACAGGGTATGGTCAATCAGCCCCAGCATTTT.